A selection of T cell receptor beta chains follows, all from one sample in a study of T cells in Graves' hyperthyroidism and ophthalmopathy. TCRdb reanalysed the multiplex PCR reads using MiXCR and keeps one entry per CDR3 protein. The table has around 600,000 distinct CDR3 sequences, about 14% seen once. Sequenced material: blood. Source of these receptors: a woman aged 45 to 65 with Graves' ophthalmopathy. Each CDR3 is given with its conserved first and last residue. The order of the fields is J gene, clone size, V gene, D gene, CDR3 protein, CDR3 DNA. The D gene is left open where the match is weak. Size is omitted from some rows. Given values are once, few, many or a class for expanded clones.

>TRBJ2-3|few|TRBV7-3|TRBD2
CASSSGGRTDTQYF
TGTGCCAGCAGTTCGGGAGGCCGCACAGATACGCAGTATTTT
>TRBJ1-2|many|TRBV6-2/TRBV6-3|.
CASSYATRDIYGYTF
TGTGCCAGCAGTTACGCGACCAGGGATATCTATGGCTACACCTTC
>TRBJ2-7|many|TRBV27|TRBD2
CASSLKGLAGGWAIYEQYF
TGTGCCAGCAGTTTAAAGGGACTAGCGGGAGGTTGGGCGATCTACGAGCAGTACTTC
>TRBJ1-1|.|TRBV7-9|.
CASSLSRFEAFF
TGTGCCAGCAGTTTAAGCCGGTTTGAAGCTTTCTTT
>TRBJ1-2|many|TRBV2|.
CASSGDARNYGYTF
TGTGCCAGCAGTGGGGACGCCCGTAACTATGGCTACACCTTC
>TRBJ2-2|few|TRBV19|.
CASSMGWSGELFF
TGTGCCAGTAGTATGGGCTGGTCCGGGGAGCTGTTTTTT
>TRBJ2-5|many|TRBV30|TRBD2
CAWSPGLAGGVETQYF
TGTGCCTGGAGTCCCGGACTAGCGGGAGGGGTGGAGACCCAGTACTTC
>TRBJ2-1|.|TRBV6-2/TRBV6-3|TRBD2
CASSEPFTSGSSYNEQFF
TGTGCCAGCAGTGAACCTTTTACTAGCGGGAGCTCCTACAATGAGCAGTTCTTC
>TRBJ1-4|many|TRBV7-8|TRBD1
CASRPKAGTGDEKLFF
TGTGCCAGCAGGCCTAAGGCTGGGACAGGGGACGAAAAACTGTTTTTT
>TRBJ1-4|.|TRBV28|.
CASSFWTENEKLFF
TGTGCCAGCAGTTTCTGGACGGAGAATGAAAAACTGTTTTTT
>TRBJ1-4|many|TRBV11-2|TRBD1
CASSRDRGAGTNEKLFF
TGTGCCAGCAGCCGGGACAGGGGCGCTGGAACTAATGAAAAACTGTTTTTT
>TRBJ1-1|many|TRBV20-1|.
CSASPQGDTEAFF
TGCAGTGCTAGTCCGCAAGGGGACACTGAAGCTTTCTTT
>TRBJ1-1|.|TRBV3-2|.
CASSQYMVNTEAFF
TGTGCCAGCAGCCAGTATATGGTGAACACTGAAGCTTTCTTT
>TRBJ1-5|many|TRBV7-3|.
CARLARRQTPNSNQPQHF
TGTGCCAGGCTGGCCCGACGACAGACCCCGAATAGCAATCAGCCCCAGCATTTT
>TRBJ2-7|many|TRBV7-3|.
CASSLRGGTGEQYF
TGTGCCAGCAGCTTACGTGGGGGTACGGGCGAGCAGTACTTC
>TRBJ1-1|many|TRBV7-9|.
CASSYDGRTEAFF
TGTGCCAGCAGTTATGATGGACGGACTGAAGCTTTCTTT
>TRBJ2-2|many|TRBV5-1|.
CASSQDTSTHTGELFF
TGCGCCAGCAGCCAAGACACATCCACTCACACCGGGGAGCTGTTTTTT
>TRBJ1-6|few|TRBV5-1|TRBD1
CASSLGGGNNSPLHF
TGCGCCAGCAGCTTGGGAGGGGGCAATAATTCACCCCTCCACTTT
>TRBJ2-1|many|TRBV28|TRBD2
CASRLRGLAGYEQFF
TGTGCCAGCAGACTACGGGGACTAGCCGGGTATGAGCAGTTCTTC
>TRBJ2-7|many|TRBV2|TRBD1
CASSKQTGSYEQYF
TGTGCCAGCTCCAAGCAGACAGGGTCCTACGAGCAGTACTTC
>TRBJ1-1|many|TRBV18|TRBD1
CASSPLGQALGTEAFF
TGTGCCAGCTCACCCTTGGGACAGGCGTTAGGCACTGAAGCTTTCTTT
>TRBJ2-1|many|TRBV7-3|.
CASSFSSGGGNEQFF
TGTGCCAGCAGCTTTTCTAGCGGAGGGGGGAATGAGCAGTTCTTC
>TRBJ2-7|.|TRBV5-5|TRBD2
CASSEGLAGARYEQYF
TGTGCCAGCAGCGAGGGACTAGCGGGAGCGAGGTACGAGCAGTACTTC
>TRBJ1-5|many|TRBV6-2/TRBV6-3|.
CASSYSSFREWGNQPQHF
TGTGCCAGCAGTTACTCGAGTTTCCGGGAATGGGGCAATCAGCCCCAGCATTTT
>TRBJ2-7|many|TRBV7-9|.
CASRQGVGEQYF
TGTGCCAGCAGACAGGGTGTTGGCGAGCAGTACTTC
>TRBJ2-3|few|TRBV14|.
CASSQRQVNTDTQYF
TGTGCCAGCAGCCAGAGACAGGTGAACACAGATACGCAGTATTTT
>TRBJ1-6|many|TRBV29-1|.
CSVDDGTPNSPLHF
TGCAGCGTTGACGATGGGACACCGAATTCACCCCTCCACTTT
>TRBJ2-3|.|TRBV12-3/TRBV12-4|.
CASRRGQGDVAGATDTQYF
TGTGCCAGCAGAAGAGGACAGGGGGATGTAGCGGGAGCCACAGATACGCAGTATTTT
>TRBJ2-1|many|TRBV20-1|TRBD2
CSARDVQREASSYNEQFF
TGCAGTGCTAGAGATGTCCAGCGGGAGGCCAGCTCCTACAATGAGCAGTTCTTC
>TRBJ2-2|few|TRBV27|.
CASSFTRNTGELFF
TGTGCCAGCAGTTTTACTAGGAACACCGGGGAGCTGTTTTTT
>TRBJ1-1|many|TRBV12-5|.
CASGLGGWFTEAFF
TGTGCTAGTGGTTTGGGGGGCTGGTTCACTGAAGCTTTCTTT
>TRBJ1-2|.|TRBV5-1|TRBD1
CASGLFGTENGYTF
TGCGCCAGCGGCTTGTTCGGGACAGAGAACGGCTACACCTTC